This TCR beta chain was sequenced in a study of T cells in Graves' hyperthyroidism and ophthalmopathy. In this sample, this clonotype turned up a few times. This may come from a read error, since a much larger clone is one base off. The CDR3 loop spans 14 amino acids. The V and J ends lost 7 bases and 4 bases, in that order; junction bases with no gene match: 4. CDR1 and CDR2 from the germline V gene are KGHDR and SFDVKD. Preceding any ophthalmopathy symptoms, the blood sample dates from first hyperthyroidism diagnosis. RNA transcripts gave rise to amplified TCR beta CDR3 regions. Initially, a first-round RT-PCR of the TCR CDR3 employed the HTBI primer set. MiXCR was run by TCRdb on the multiplex PCR reads, yielding one entry per CDR3 protein. Of roughly 360,000 distinct CDR3 sequences in the sample, around an eighth were seen once.

This chain connects TRBV24-1 to TRBJ2-1, with 9 bases that match TRBD1. The sequencing input was blood. The clonotype originates from a man aged 30 to 45 with Graves' hyperthyroidism that later progressed to Graves' ophthalmopathy. The CDR3 region is CATRPGTGYNEQFF. The CDR3 bases are TGTGCCACCAGACCCGGGACAGGGTACAATGAGCAGTTCTTC.